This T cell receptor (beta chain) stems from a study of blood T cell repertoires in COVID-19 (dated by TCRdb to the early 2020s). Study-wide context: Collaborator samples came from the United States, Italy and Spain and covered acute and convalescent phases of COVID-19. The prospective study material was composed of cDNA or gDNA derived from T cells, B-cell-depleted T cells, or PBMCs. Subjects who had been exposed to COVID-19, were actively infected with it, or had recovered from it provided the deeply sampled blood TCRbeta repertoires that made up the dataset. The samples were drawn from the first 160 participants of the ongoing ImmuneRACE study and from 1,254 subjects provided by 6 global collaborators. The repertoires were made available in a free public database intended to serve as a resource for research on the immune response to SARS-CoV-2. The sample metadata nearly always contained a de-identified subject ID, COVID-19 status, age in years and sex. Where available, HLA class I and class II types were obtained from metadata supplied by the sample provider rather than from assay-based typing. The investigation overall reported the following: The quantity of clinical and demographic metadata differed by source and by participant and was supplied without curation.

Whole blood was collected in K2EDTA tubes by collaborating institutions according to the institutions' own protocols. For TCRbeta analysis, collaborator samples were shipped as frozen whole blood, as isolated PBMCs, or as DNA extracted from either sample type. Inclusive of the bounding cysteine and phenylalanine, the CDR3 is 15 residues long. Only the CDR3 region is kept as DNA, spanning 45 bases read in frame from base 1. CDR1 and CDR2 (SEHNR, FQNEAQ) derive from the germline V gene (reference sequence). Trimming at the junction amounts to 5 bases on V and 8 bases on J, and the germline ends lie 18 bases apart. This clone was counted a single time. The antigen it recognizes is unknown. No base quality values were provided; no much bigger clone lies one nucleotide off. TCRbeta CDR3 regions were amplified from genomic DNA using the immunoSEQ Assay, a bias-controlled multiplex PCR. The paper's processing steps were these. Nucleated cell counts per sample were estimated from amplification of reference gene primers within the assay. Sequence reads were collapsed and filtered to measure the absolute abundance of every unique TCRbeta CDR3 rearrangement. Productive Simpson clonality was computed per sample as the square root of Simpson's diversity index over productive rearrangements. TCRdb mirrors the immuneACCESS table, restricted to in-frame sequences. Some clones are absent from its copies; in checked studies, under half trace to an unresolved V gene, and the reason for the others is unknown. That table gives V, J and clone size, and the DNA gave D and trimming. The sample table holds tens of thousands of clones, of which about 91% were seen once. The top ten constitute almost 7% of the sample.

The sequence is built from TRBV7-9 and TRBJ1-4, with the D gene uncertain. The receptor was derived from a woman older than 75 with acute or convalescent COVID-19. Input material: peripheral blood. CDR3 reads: CASSENQPGGEKLFF. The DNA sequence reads TGTGCCAGCAGCGAAAACCAGCCGGGCGGGGAAAAACTGTTTTTT.